A selection of T cell receptor beta chains follows, all from one sample in a study of T-cell memory formation after mild COVID-19. TCRdb re-analysed the 5' RACE reads in MiXCR, keeping a single row per CDR3 protein. The table lists 400,000 to 500,000 distinct CDR3 sequences, under 20% of them singletons, with under 25% in the top ten. The sequenced material came from PBMCs or a T cell subset sorted from them (not recorded which). The receptors here all came from a man aged 18 to 29 who had mild COVID-19 (a few samples of this study predate the infection). Cell type and time point are not known. Each CDR3 is given with its conserved first and last residue. D genes are given only for firm matches. Clone size appears in some rows only: once, few, many, or a class for an expanded clone.

D: TRBD1
size: few
V: TRBV7-9
J: TRBJ2-1
DNA: TGTGCCAGCAGCTCGACAGGGGGTCCCTACAATGAGCAGTTCTTC
CDR3: CASSSTGGPYNEQFF

D: TRBD1
size: -
V: TRBV5-1
J: TRBJ1-1
DNA: TGCGCCAGCAGCACCGAACAGGGGTACACTGAAGCTTTCTTT
CDR3: CASSTEQGYTEAFF

D: -
size: -
V: TRBV20-1
J: TRBJ2-1
DNA: TGCAGTGCAAGGGACCTCCGGGGCTACAATGAGCAGTTCTTC
CDR3: CSARDLRGYNEQFF

D: -
size: -
V: TRBV20-1
J: TRBJ1-2
DNA: TGCAGTGCTAGTGTCGACACCTATGGCTACACCTTC
CDR3: CSASVDTYGYTF

D: TRBD2
size: few
V: TRBV7-2
J: TRBJ2-1
DNA: TGTGCCAGCAGCCCAACTGGCGGGGGGCCCCTGGGGAATGAGCAGTTCTTC
CDR3: CASSPTGGGPLGNEQFF

D: -
size: -
V: TRBV19
J: TRBJ1-4
DNA: TGTGCCAGTAGTATCGCGACCGAAAAACTGTTTTTT
CDR3: CASSIATEKLFF

D: -
size: few
V: TRBV6-6
J: TRBJ2-3
DNA: TGTGCCAGCAGACCTTGGGACGTCACAGATACGCAGTATTTT
CDR3: CASRPWDVTDTQYF

D: TRBD2
size: few
V: TRBV11-2
J: TRBJ2-1
DNA: TGTGCCAGCAGCTTGTCTAGCGGGGCGGATGAGCAGTTCTTC
CDR3: CASSLSSGADEQFF

D: -
size: few
V: TRBV3-1
J: TRBJ1-1
DNA: TGTGCCAGCAGATCGGGGGGTGGCACTGAAGCTTTCTTT
CDR3: CASRSGGGTEAFF

D: TRBD1
size: few
V: TRBV12-3/TRBV12-4
J: TRBJ1-2
DNA: TGTGCCAGCAGTCGTCCAACTACGCAGGGGGCCTACTATGGCTACACCTTC
CDR3: CASSRPTTQGAYYGYTF

D: TRBD1
size: -
V: TRBV4-3
J: TRBJ2-7
DNA: TGCGCCAGCAGCCTGGACAGGGTGGATCTCGAGCAGTACTTC
CDR3: CASSLDRVDLEQYF

D: -
size: -
V: TRBV24-1
J: TRBJ2-3
DNA: TGTGCCACCAGTGATTCCGGGGCTGGCGGAGATACGCAGTATTTT
CDR3: CATSDSGAGGDTQYF

D: -
size: many
V: TRBV4-2
J: TRBJ2-5
DNA: TGTGCCAGCAGCCAAGATCATCGGGGGGCGCGGGAGACCCAGTACTTC
CDR3: CASSQDHRGARETQYF

D: -
size: -
V: TRBV7-9
J: TRBJ2-3
DNA: TGTGCCAGCAGCACGAGGACTGCCCCTAGCACAGATACGCAGTATTTT
CDR3: CASSTRTAPSTDTQYF

D: TRBD1
size: few
V: TRBV4-1
J: TRBJ1-2
DNA: TGCGCCAGCAGCCAAGAAGGGACAGGGGCGGAATATGGCTACACCTTC
CDR3: CASSQEGTGAEYGYTF

D: -
size: few
V: TRBV10-3
J: TRBJ1-2
DNA: TGTGCCATCAGTGAACAAGCTAACTATGGCTACACCTTC
CDR3: CAISEQANYGYTF

D: TRBD1
size: -
V: TRBV7-9
J: TRBJ1-3
DNA: TGTGCCAGCAGCTCGACAGGGGTAGCGGGAAACACCATATATTTT
CDR3: CASSSTGVAGNTIYF

D: -
size: many
V: TRBV11-2
J: TRBJ2-3
DNA: TGTGCCAGCAGGCCGGCGACTAGAGGCGATACGCAGTATTTT
CDR3: CASRPATRGDTQYF

D: -
size: few
V: TRBV9
J: TRBJ2-3
DNA: TGTGCCAGCGCGGGTTACGCAGGCACAGATACGCAGTATTTT
CDR3: CASAGYAGTDTQYF

D: -
size: few
V: TRBV2
J: TRBJ1-6
DNA: TGTGCCAGCAGTGAAGAAGACGGACTCTATTCACCCCTCCACTTT
CDR3: CASSEEDGLYSPLHF

D: TRBD2
size: many
V: TRBV5-1
J: TRBJ2-7
DNA: TGCGCCAGCAGCTTGGCCCTAGCGGGGGGCTACGAGCAGTACTTC
CDR3: CASSLALAGGYEQYF

D: -
size: few
V: TRBV7-2
J: TRBJ1-2
DNA: TGTGCCAGCAGCCTACATTGGGGGACCTATGGCTACACCTTC
CDR3: CASSLHWGTYGYTF

D: TRBD1
size: -
V: TRBV10-2
J: TRBJ1-5
DNA: TGCGCCACCGCCGGACAGGGCCAGCAGCCCCAGCATTTT
CDR3: CATAGQGQQPQHF

D: -
size: -
V: TRBV5-1
J: TRBJ1-6
DNA: TGCGCCAGCAGCTTAGCAAGGACGGACTCCTATAATTCACCCCTCCACTTT
CDR3: CASSLARTDSYNSPLHF

D: -
size: few
V: TRBV4-2
J: TRBJ2-3
DNA: TGTGCCAGCAGCCACCTCCGCACAGATACGCAGTATTTT
CDR3: CASSHLRTDTQYF

D: TRBD2
size: once
V: TRBV20-1
J: TRBJ2-3
DNA: TGCAGTGCTAGCGGGGGGGTGGCAGATACGCAGTATTTT
CDR3: CSASGGVADTQYF

D: -
size: -
V: TRBV4-2
J: TRBJ2-6
DNA: TGTGCCAGCAGCCAAGATAGGGCCGCCAACGTCCTGACTTTC
CDR3: CASSQDRAANVLTF

D: TRBD2
size: few
V: TRBV6-2/TRBV6-3
J: TRBJ2-3
DNA: TGTGCCAGCAGTACCGGACTAGCGAGTCGCACAGATACGCAGTATTTT
CDR3: CASSTGLASRTDTQYF

D: TRBD1
size: many
V: TRBV6-5
J: TRBJ2-1
DNA: TGTGCCAGCAGTTATACAGGGGCAGGTTACAATGAGCAGTTCTTC
CDR3: CASSYTGAGYNEQFF

D: -
size: few
V: TRBV5-1
J: TRBJ1-2
DNA: TGCGCCAGCAGCTTGGCCACGACTGCCTCTGGCTACACCTTC
CDR3: CASSLATTASGYTF

D: TRBD2
size: many
V: TRBV19
J: TRBJ2-5
DNA: TGTGCCAGTAGTAGGGGACTAGCGGGGGCTATGCAAGAGACCCAGTACTTC
CDR3: CASSRGLAGAMQETQYF

D: TRBD2
size: -
V: TRBV4-3
J: TRBJ2-4
DNA: TGCGCCAGCAGCCAAGATCGGGGGGGTACCAAAAACATTCAGTACTTC
CDR3: CASSQDRGGTKNIQYF

D: TRBD2
size: -
V: TRBV11-2
J: TRBJ2-2
DNA: TGTGCCAGCAGCTTACTAGCGGGGGGGACCGGGGAGCTGTTTTTT
CDR3: CASSLLAGGTGELFF

D: -
size: -
V: TRBV29-1
J: TRBJ1-3
DNA: TGCAGCGTTGCATGGGGCGGAAACACCATATATTTT
CDR3: CSVAWGGNTIYF

D: -
size: many
V: TRBV3-1
J: TRBJ2-5
DNA: TGTGCCAGCAGCCAAGAGACCCAGTACTTC
CDR3: CASSQETQYF

D: TRBD1
size: -
V: TRBV6-5
J: TRBJ1-1
DNA: TGTGCCAGCAGCCACCCGGACAGGGGAAGCACTGAAGCTTTCTTT
CDR3: CASSHPDRGSTEAFF

D: -
size: few
V: TRBV4-1
J: TRBJ2-1
DNA: TGCGCCAGCAGCCATGTAAGACAAAACTACAATGAGCAGTTCTTC
CDR3: CASSHVRQNYNEQFF

D: -
size: few
V: TRBV5-5
J: TRBJ1-5
DNA: TGTGCCAGCAGCTTGGCAACAGCCAAACCCCAGCATTTT
CDR3: CASSLATAKPQHF

D: -
size: few
V: TRBV5-1
J: TRBJ1-5
DNA: TGCGCCAGCAGCTTGGGCACAGGGTTTGGACAGCCCCAGCATTTT
CDR3: CASSLGTGFGQPQHF

D: TRBD2
size: -
V: TRBV4-1
J: TRBJ2-5
DNA: TGCGCCAGCAGCCGTTGGACTAGCGGGGGCCAAGAGACCCAGTACTTC
CDR3: CASSRWTSGGQETQYF

D: -
size: -
V: TRBV7-8
J: TRBJ2-7
DNA: TGTGCCAGCAGCTTTTCGACGAGATACAGGGTTTCCTACGAGCAGTACTTC
CDR3: CASSFSTRYRVSYEQYF

D: -
size: -
V: TRBV4-3
J: TRBJ2-2
DNA: TGCGCCAGCAGCCAGGGACACCTTGGGGACACCGGGGAGCTGTTTTTT
CDR3: CASSQGHLGDTGELFF

D: -
size: -
V: TRBV29-1
J: TRBJ1-1
DNA: TGCAGCGCTGGTAGGGACTACACTGAAGCTTTCTTT
CDR3: CSAGRDYTEAFF

D: -
size: -
V: TRBV5-1
J: TRBJ2-1
DNA: TGCGCCAGCAGCCGGGCGGGGGAGCAGTTCTTC
CDR3: CASSRAGEQFF

D: TRBD2
size: -
V: TRBV5-1
J: TRBJ2-3
DNA: TGCGCCAGCAGCCTACAACTAGCGGGGGGAACGGCAGATACGCAGTATTTT
CDR3: CASSLQLAGGTADTQYF

D: -
size: -
V: TRBV4-3
J: TRBJ1-2
DNA: TGCGCCAGCAGCCAAGAAGGGCAGTCGAACTATGGCTACACCTTC
CDR3: CASSQEGQSNYGYTF

D: TRBD2
size: many
V: TRBV7-2
J: TRBJ2-3
DNA: TGTGCCAGCAGCGGAACCGGGACTAGCGGATCAGATACGCAGTATTTT
CDR3: CASSGTGTSGSDTQYF

D: -
size: few
V: TRBV30
J: TRBJ1-3
DNA: TGTGCCTGGAGTTGGGGCAGGCGCTCTGGAAACACCATATATTTT
CDR3: CAWSWGRRSGNTIYF

D: -
size: few
V: TRBV19
J: TRBJ2-2
DNA: TGTGCCAGTAGTATAAAAGCATCGAGGGGGAACACCGGGGAGCTGTTTTTT
CDR3: CASSIKASRGNTGELFF

D: -
size: few
V: TRBV28
J: TRBJ1-5
DNA: TGTGCCAGCAAACCAGGGGATCGGCAGCCCCAGCATTTT
CDR3: CASKPGDRQPQHF

D: TRBD1
size: -
V: TRBV7-6
J: TRBJ2-3
DNA: TGTGCCAGCAGTTCCGGGACAGGGGCTAAAGATACGCAGTATTTT
CDR3: CASSSGTGAKDTQYF

D: TRBD1
size: few
V: TRBV20-1
J: TRBJ1-6
DNA: TGCAGTGTCCGGGACAGCTATAATTCACCCCTCCACTTT
CDR3: CSVRDSYNSPLHF

D: TRBD2
size: many
V: TRBV5-1
J: TRBJ2-5
DNA: TGCGCCAGCAGCGACAAACCGCGGGGGACCCAAGAGACCCAGTACTTC
CDR3: CASSDKPRGTQETQYF